This T cell receptor (beta chain) is drawn from a study of blood T cell repertoires in COVID-19. Overall study context: There were acute and convalescent COVID-19 samples, and they came from the United States, Italy and Spain.

Generated by immunoSEQ multiplex PCR, the TCRdb table keeps only in-frame clones and is missing some. This sample has about 240,000 clones, with around nine tenths found just once. Sequenced input: peripheral blood. The TCR originated in a woman in her 70s with active or convalescent COVID-19.

Here the CDR3 reads CASSYGDRGWPEAFF. The CDR3 nucleotides read TGTGCCAGCAGTTACGGGGACAGGGGGTGGCCTGAAGCTTTCTTT. This chain joins TRBV6-6 and TRBJ1-1, with 11 bases lining up with TRBD1. The CDR3 is made up of 15 amino acids. Germline-derived CDR1 and CDR2 are MNHNY and SVGAGI (reference sequence). V shed 2 bases and J 6 bases; nucleotides not matched to a gene: 5.